Each of the 30 T cell receptor beta chains below was sequenced from the same sample in a study of cytomegalovirus exposure and HLA in healthy donors. PCR primers comprised 60 Vbeta and 13 Jbeta primers. Assay used: immunoSEQ multiplex PCR; TCRdb lists only in-frame clones, some missing. This sample yields over 55,000 clones, of which approximately 83% are seen a single time; around 1.7% belongs to the top ten. The sample comprised PBMCs. Receptor source: a middle-aged man in good health and CMV-seronegative.

The chain is built from TRBV30 and TRBJ2-3; 7 positions agree with TRBD1. With V trimmed by 5 bases and J by 4 bases, 18 bases remained unmatched. In germline, CDR1 is GTSNPN, CDR2 SVGIG (reference sequence). The CDR3 contains 17 residues. CDR3 DNA: TGTGCCTGGGAGCAGGGGGAAACCCCCTTAAGGGCAGATACGCAGTATTTT. It encodes CAWEQGETPLRADTQYF.

This rearrangement joins TRBV7-9 to TRBJ1-2, with D hard to call. CDR1 and CDR2 (germline): SEHNR, FQNEAQ (reference sequence). Trimming shortened V by 1 base and J by 3 bases, and 9 bases separated the two germline ends. The CDR3 length is 14 residues. CDR3 sequence reads: CASSLVWSDYGYTF. Here the CDR3 DNA reads TGTGCCAGCAGCTTAGTTTGGTCAGACTATGGCTACACCTTC.

The chain is built from TRBV13 and TRBJ2-1, with 7 bases identical to TRBD1. V lost 1 base and J lost 7; bases outside the gene matches: 4. Germline CDR1 is PRHDT and CDR2 is FYEKMQ (reference sequence). The CDR3 extends over 14 amino acids. CDR3 nucleotides: TGTGCCAGCAGCTTAGAGGGGGCCGGGAATGAGCAGTTCTTC. Translated: CASSLEGAGNEQFF.

This clone has a single count. The chain carries TRBV6-5 and TRBJ1-2, with D unclear. The germline V and J ends were trimmed by 5 bases and 4 bases, with 11 bases remaining between them. CDR1 and CDR2 (germline): MNHEY, SVGAGI. This CDR3 spans 13 amino acids. This CDR3 reads CASSEGEFYGYTF. DNA of the CDR3: TGTGCCAGCAGTGAAGGAGAGTTCTATGGCTACACCTTC.

The J gene is TRBJ2-3, the V gene TRBV6-5; 10 positions agree with TRBD2. The CDR3 runs to 15 residues. In germline, CDR1 is MNHEY, CDR2 SVGAGI. V was pared by 7 bases and J by 9 bases, with 13 bases of the junction left unmatched. The CDR3 coding sequence is TGTGCCAGCACGGCCAGCGGGGGGGCTGAGGGGACGCAGTATTTT. Protein: CASTASGGAEGTQYF.

The chain recombines TRBV11-3 with TRBJ1-3, with a weak D call TRBD1 (6 bases). Deletions cut 4 bases from V and 8 bases from J, with 15 bases between. There are 14 residues in the CDR3. Germline-derived CDR1 and CDR2 are SGHNT and YENEEA. The CDR3 loop is CASSSKGRGYTIYF. The CDR3 DNA sequence: TGTGCCAGCAGCTCAAAAGGCAGGGGCTACACCATATATTTT.

The V and J genes are TRBV12-5 and TRBJ1-1; weak D call: TRBD1 (5 bases). Germline V gene data show CDR1 as LGHNT and CDR2 as FRNRAP. The CDR3 has 12 amino acids. V gave up 7 bases and J gave up 5 bases, with 11 bases separating them. CDR3 bases: TGTGCTAGTGACTCCGGGGGGACTGAAGCTTTCTTT. Protein product: CASDSGGTEAFF.

This clone was seen only a few times. The chain recombines TRBV19 with TRBJ1-4; possibly TRBD1 for D (5 bases). The germline gives CDR1 LNHDA, CDR2 SQIVND (reference sequence). V was shortened by 3 bases and J by 7 bases, with 12 bases between the two germline ends. This CDR3 has 14 amino acids. Written as DNA, the CDR3 is TGTGCCAGTAGTATGGAGGGGAGGAGTGAAAAACTGTTTTTT. Protein product: CASSMEGRSEKLFF.

The chain links TRBV5-1 to TRBJ1-2, with TRBD1 identical over 7 bases. Germline V gives CDR1 SGHRS, CDR2 YFSETQ. The CDR3 extends over 15 amino acids. Trimming removed 4 bases from V and 7 bases from J; junction bases left unmatched: 13. Here the CDR3 DNA reads TGCGCCAGCAGCAGCTCCGCAGGGGGTGTTGGTGGCTACACCTTC. It translates to CASSSSAGGVGGYTF.

The chain uses TRBV7-8 and TRBJ2-2, with 8 bases matching TRBD1. The germline gives CDR1 SGHVS, CDR2 FQNEAQ. The V gene end was trimmed by 5 bases and the J gene end by 1 base; junction bases not matched to a gene: 3. The CDR3 covers 15 residues. The DNA for the CDR3 is TGTGCCAGCAGCCCAGGACAGGGGAACACCGGGGAGCTGTTTTTT. Protein product: CASSPGQGNTGELFF. The complete variable domain, with remaining parts taken from reference TRBV7-8 and TRBJ2-2, reads GAGVSQSPRYKVAKRGQDVALRCDPISGHVSLFWYQQALGQGPEFLTYFQNEAQLDKSGLPSDRFFAERPEGSVSTLKIQRTQQEDSAVYLCASSPGQGNTGELFFGEGSRLTVL.

The chain joins TRBV6-5 to TRBJ2-5, with D possibly being TRBD1 (6 bases). Germline assignment: CDR1 MNHEY and CDR2 SVGAGI. The V and J ends lost 2 bases and 5 bases respectively, with 12 bases between them. There are 14 residues in the CDR3. The CDR3 DNA is TGTGCCAGCAGTTACGACAGGAAGGGGGAGACCCAGTACTTC. It is translated as CASSYDRKGETQYF.

This clone occurred once. One end of the junction varies from germline; a read error may be responsible. This sequence joins TRBV4-1 and TRBJ2-7; D possibly corresponds to TRBD1 (6 bases). This CDR3 contains 16 residues. Germline values: CDR1 MGHRA, CDR2 YSYEKL. In DNA, the CDR3 is TGCGCCAGCGGCCAAGATGAGGGGGTTGGATCCTACGAGCAGTACTTC. It yields the protein CASGQDEGVGSYEQYF.

Concerning this clone itself: The DNA is left out, because the CDR3 cannot be placed on it with certainty; the CDR3 is given as TCRdb lists it. V usage is TRBV21-1 and J usage is TRBJ2-7; the table assigns TRBD2, which was not confirmed against the DNA. TRBV21-1 is noted as a pseudogene. The CDR3 sequence runs 15 residues, both termini included. CDR3 in amino acids: CASSKVGGGSYEQYF.

The rearrangement uses TRBV28 and TRBJ2-5; TRBD2 aligns across 7 bases. CDR1 and CDR2 from the germline V gene are MDHEN and SYDVKM. The CDR3 contains 14 residues. J lost 4 bases, V lost 6 bases, and 8 bases had no gene match. The CDR3 region has the DNA TGTGCCAGCAGCGAAGCGTGGGAGGGAGAGACCCAGTACTTC. Its translation: CASSEAWEGETQYF.

The chain has TRBV5-1 and TRBJ2-3, with TRBD2 matching over 15 bases. Germline V lookup: CDR1 SGHRS, CDR2 YFSETQ. With 7 bases clipped from V and 5 bases from J, the junction kept 2 bases outside the gene matches. The CDR3 length is 14 residues. The CDR3 protein is CASGLAGGIDTQYF. The CDR3 DNA reads TGCGCCAGCGGACTAGCGGGGGGGATAGATACGCAGTATTTT.

The gene calls are TRBV11-2 and TRBJ1-6; 9 bases are shared with TRBD1. The CDR3 contains 16 residues. Germline V gene sequence: CDR1 SGHAT, CDR2 FQNNGV. With 6 bases clipped from V and 7 bases from J, the junction kept 10 bases outside the gene matches. The CDR3 region is CASRRTGGLRNSPLHF. CDR3 coding DNA: TGTGCCAGCAGACGTACAGGGGGCCTTCGGAATTCACCCCTCCACTTT.

This clone showed up just a few times. The genes are TRBV9 and TRBJ1-6; 9 bases line up with TRBD1. Trimming cost V 3 bases and J 10 bases; bases outside gene matches: 8. Germline CDR1 reads SGDLS; CDR2 reads YYNGEE. CDR3 length equals 15 residues. In DNA, the CDR3 is TGTGCCAGCAGCGCTGGGGACAGGGAAAGCTCACCCCTCCACTTT. Amino acids: CASSAGDRESSPLHF.

J is TRBJ2-3 and V is TRBV13, with 9 bases matching TRBD1. The CDR3 sequence is 17 residues long. CDR1 is PRHDT and CDR2 is FYEKMQ in the germline V gene (reference sequence). V gave up 5 bases and J gave up 0 bases; unmatched junction bases: 9. The CDR3 nucleotides read TGTGCCAGCAGCAGGGACAGGGAAGGGCCTAGCACAGATACGCAGTATTTT. Protein: CASSRDREGPSTDTQYF.

This clone turned up a few times. This rearrangement joins TRBV5-1 to TRBJ2-6, with D possibly TRBD2 on 5 matching bases. From germline, CDR1 is SGHRS and CDR2 YFSETQ. The CDR3 extends over 16 amino acids. V was shortened by 2 bases and J by 0 bases, with 9 bases between the two germline ends. CDR3 residues: CASSFEGYSGANVLTF. The CDR3 region has the DNA TGCGCCAGCAGCTTCGAGGGCTACTCTGGGGCCAACGTCCTGACTTTC.

This chain uses TRBV2 with TRBJ2-7, with TRBD1 as a possible D gene (6 bases). CDR3 length: 15 amino acids. From germline, CDR1 is SNHLY and CDR2 FYNNEI. Trimming shortened V by 5 bases and J by 0 bases, and 14 bases separated the two germline ends. The CDR3 sequence: CASSRVTGYSYEQYF. The CDR3 DNA follows: TGTGCCAGCAGTAGAGTGACAGGCTACTCCTACGAGCAGTACTTC.

The V gene is TRBV19, the J gene TRBJ1-5; tentative D call: TRBD1 (5 bases). Per germline, CDR1 LNHDA and CDR2 SQIVND (reference sequence). The V end lost 2 bases, the J end lost 6 bases, and 11 bases lay between the germline ends. This CDR3 comprises 14 residues. The DNA for the CDR3 is TGTGCCAGTAGTATACAGCAGGGAGGTCAGCCCCAGCATTTT. This gives the protein CASSIQQGGQPQHF. Complete variable domain (other parts from reference TRBV19 and TRBJ1-5): DGGITQSPKYLFRKEGQNVTLSCEQNLNHDAMYWYRQDPGQGLRLIYYSQIVNDFQKGDIAEGYSVSREKKESFPLTVTSAQKNPTAFYLCASSIQQGGQPQHFGDGTRLSIL.

V and J are TRBV7-2 and TRBJ2-5, with a possible D match to TRBD2 (7 bases). V lost 0 bases and J 5 bases, leaving 16 bases between the germline ends. The CDR3 sequence is 16 residues long. Germline lookup yields CDR1 SGHTA and CDR2 FQGNSA. The CDR3 here is CASSLAAGAILETQYF. In nucleotides, the CDR3 is TGTGCCAGCAGCTTAGCTGCGGGGGCGATCTTGGAGACCCAGTACTTC.

The genes are TRBV9 and TRBJ1-1; 7 nucleotides align to TRBD1. The CDR3 has 14 amino acids. Per the germline V gene, CDR1 is SGDLS and CDR2 is YYNGEE. J gave up 3 bases and V 4 bases, and 6 bases lay outside the gene matches. The CDR3 protein is CASSPSTGYTEAFF. The CDR3 bases are TGTGCCAGCAGCCCATCGACAGGGTACACTGAAGCTTTCTTT.

The chain uses TRBV14 and TRBJ2-3; D not resolved. Germline V gives CDR1 SGHDN, CDR2 FVKESK. CDR3 length: 14 residues. The V gene lost 1 base and the J gene lost 4 bases, with 9 bases spanning the gap. In DNA, the CDR3 is TGTGCCAGCAGCCAAGTAGTATCTGCAGATACGCAGTATTTT. Protein product: CASSQVVSADTQYF. The full variable domain, with the rest looked up from reference TRBV14 and TRBJ2-3, is EAGVTQFPSHSVIEKGQTVTLRCDPISGHDNLYWYRRVMGKEIKFLLHFVKESKQDESGMPNNRFLAERTGGTYSTLKVQPAELEDSGVYFCASSQVVSADTQYFGPGTRLTVL.

The gene calls are TRBV5-1 and TRBJ2-5, with TRBD2 identical over 10 bases. Per germline, CDR1 SGHRS and CDR2 YFSETQ. The length of the CDR3 is 16 residues. V shed 4 bases and J 5 bases; nucleotides not matched to a gene: 11. The CDR3 spells CASSGAPSGGGETQYF. The CDR3, as DNA: TGCGCCAGCAGCGGGGCCCCTAGCGGGGGTGGGGAGACCCAGTACTTC. Looking up the rest from reference TRBV5-1 and TRBJ2-5 gives the full variable domain: KAGVTQTPRYLIKTRGQQVTLSCSPISGHRSVSWYQQTPGQGLQFLFEYFSETQRNKGNFPGRFSGRQFSNSRSEMNVSTLELGDSALYLCASSGAPSGGGETQYFGPGTRLLVL.

This chain links TRBV25-1 with TRBJ2-5, with TRBD2 as a possible D gene (6 bases). The CDR3 is made up of 17 amino acids. The V end lost 6 bases, the J end lost 4 bases, and 24 bases lay between the germline ends. Per the germline V gene, CDR1 is MGHDK and CDR2 is SYGVNS. The chain's CDR3 is CASRAFGAGSSGETQYF. CDR3 sequence (DNA): TGTGCCAGCAGGGCATTTGGGGCGGGGTCGAGTGGAGAGACCCAGTACTTC.

The V and J genes are TRBV4-1 and TRBJ1-1; possibly TRBD1 for D (5 bases). The CDR3 has 15 residues. V lost 2 bases, J lost 1 base, and 11 bases lay in between. Germline-derived CDR1 and CDR2 are MGHRA and YSYEKL. CDR3 amino acids: CASSQPPQGNTEAFF. Here the CDR3 DNA reads TGCGCCAGCAGCCAACCCCCTCAGGGGAACACTGAAGCTTTCTTT.

The rearrangement uses TRBV30 and TRBJ1-3; 9 bases fit TRBD1. The CDR3 covers 18 residues. CDR1 and CDR2 (germline): GTSNPN, SVGIG (reference sequence). After removal of 3 bases from V and 0 bases from J, the junction contained 12 bases not matched to a gene. CDR3 region: CAWSAGTGTPHSGNTIYF. The CDR3 nucleotides read TGTGCCTGGAGCGCAGGGACAGGGACACCACACTCTGGAAACACCATATATTTT.

The chain couples TRBV9 to TRBJ2-4; maybe TRBD2 (5 bases). This CDR3 region has 17 residues. Germline V gene sequence: CDR1 SGDLS, CDR2 YYNGEE. V dropped 6 bases and J dropped 2 bases, with 21 bases sitting between them. The CDR3, as DNA: TGTGCCAGCACCGACCGTCCAACCGGGGAGCCCAAAAACATTCAGTACTTC. It encodes CASTDRPTGEPKNIQYF.

This clone was detected once. The chain couples TRBV7-9 to TRBJ2-5; 10 bases fit TRBD2. The CDR3 spans 17 residues. Germline V lookup: CDR1 SEHNR, CDR2 FQNEAQ (reference sequence). V lost 5 bases and J lost 4; bases outside the gene matches: 13. Here the CDR3 reads CASSPRWGLAYPETQYF. CDR3 DNA sequence: TGTGCCAGCAGCCCCCGGTGGGGACTAGCGTATCCAGAGACCCAGTACTTC.